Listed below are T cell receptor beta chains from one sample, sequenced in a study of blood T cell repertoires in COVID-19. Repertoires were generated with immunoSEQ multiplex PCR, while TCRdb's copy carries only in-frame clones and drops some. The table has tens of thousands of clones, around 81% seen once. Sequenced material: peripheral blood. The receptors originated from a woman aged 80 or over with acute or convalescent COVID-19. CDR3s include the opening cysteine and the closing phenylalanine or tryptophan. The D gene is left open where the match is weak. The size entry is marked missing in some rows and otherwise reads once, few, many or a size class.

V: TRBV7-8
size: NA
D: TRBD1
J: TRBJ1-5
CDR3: CASSGGQGSNQPQHF
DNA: TGTGCCAGCAGCGGGGGACAGGGCAGCAATCAGCCCCAGCATTTT

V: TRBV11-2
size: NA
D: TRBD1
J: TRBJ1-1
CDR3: CASSLWTGRNTEAFF
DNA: TGTGCCAGCAGCTTATGGACAGGACGGAACACTGAAGCTTTCTTT

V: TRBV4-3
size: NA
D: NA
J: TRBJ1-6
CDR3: CASSQGRATGLGNSPLHF
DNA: TGCGCCAGCAGCCAAGGTCGGGCGACAGGACTAGGGAATTCACCCCTCCACTTT

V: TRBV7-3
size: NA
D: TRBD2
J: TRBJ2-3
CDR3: CASSSLAGGRADTQYF
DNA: TGTGCCAGCAGCTCTTTAGCGGGGGGGAGAGCAGATACGCAGTATTTT

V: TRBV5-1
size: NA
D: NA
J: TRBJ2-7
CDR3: CASMGGGYEQYF
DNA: TGCGCCAGCATGGGGGGAGGCTACGAGCAGTACTTC

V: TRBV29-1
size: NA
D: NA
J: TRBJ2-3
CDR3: CSANPRGTDTQYF
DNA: TGCAGCGCCAACCCGAGGGGCACAGATACGCAGTATTTT

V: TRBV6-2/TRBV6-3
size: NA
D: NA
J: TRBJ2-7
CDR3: CASSPDISYEQYF
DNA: TGTGCCAGCAGTCCCGACATTTCCTACGAGCAGTACTTC

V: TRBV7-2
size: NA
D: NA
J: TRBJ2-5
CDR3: CASSLGGRETQYF
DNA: TGTGCCAGCAGCTTAGGGGGCCGGGAGACCCAGTACTTC

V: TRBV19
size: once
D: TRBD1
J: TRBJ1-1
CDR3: CASSTRQGRRAFF
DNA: TGTGCCAGTAGTACTAGACAGGGGCGACGGGCTTTCTTT

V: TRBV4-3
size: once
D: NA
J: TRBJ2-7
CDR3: CASSQEGRGFYEQYF
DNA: TGCGCCAGCAGCCAGGAAGGACGGGGATTCTACGAGCAGTACTTC

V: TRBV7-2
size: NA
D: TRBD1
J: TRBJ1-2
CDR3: CASSLAGQGADYGYTF
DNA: TGTGCCAGCAGCTTAGCGGGGCAGGGGGCCGACTATGGCTACACCTTC

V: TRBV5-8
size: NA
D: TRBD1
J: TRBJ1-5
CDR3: CASSPGQVVQPQHF
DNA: TGTGCCAGCAGTCCGGGACAGGTGGTTCAGCCCCAGCATTTT

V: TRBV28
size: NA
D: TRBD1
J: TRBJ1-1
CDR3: CASGRTTGANEAFF
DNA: TGTGCCAGCGGGCGGACGACAGGGGCGAATGAAGCTTTCTTT

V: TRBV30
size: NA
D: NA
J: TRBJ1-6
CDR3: CAWRENWWNSPLHF
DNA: TGTGCCTGGAGGGAGAACTGGTGGAATTCACCCCTCCACTTT

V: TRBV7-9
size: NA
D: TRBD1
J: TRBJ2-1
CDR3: CASSDANRGDNEQFF
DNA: TGTGCCAGCAGCGATGCAAACAGGGGGGACAATGAGCAGTTCTTC

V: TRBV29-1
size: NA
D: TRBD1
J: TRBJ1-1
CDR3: CSVGDRGNAEAFF
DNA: TGCAGCGTTGGGGACAGGGGAAACGCTGAAGCTTTCTTT

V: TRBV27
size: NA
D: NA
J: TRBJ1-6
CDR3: CASSLFAGIYNSPLHF
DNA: TGTGCCAGCAGTTTATTTGCGGGCATCTATAATTCACCCCTCCACTTT

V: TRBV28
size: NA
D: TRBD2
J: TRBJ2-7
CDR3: CAIWGGSSYEQYF
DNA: TGTGCCATTTGGGGCGGGAGCTCCTACGAGCAGTACTTC

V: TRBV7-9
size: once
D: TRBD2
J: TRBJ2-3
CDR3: CASSSGTSGGAGDTQYF
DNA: TGTGCCAGCAGCTCCGGGACTAGCGGGGGGGCTGGAGATACGCAGTATTTT

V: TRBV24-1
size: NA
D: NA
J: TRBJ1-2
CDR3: CATSDLGGYGYTF
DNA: TGTGCCACCAGTGATTTAGGAGGCTATGGCTACACCTTC

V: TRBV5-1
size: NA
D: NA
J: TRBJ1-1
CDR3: CASSLTGFGEAFF
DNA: TGCGCCAGCAGCTTAACAGGGTTCGGTGAAGCTTTCTTT

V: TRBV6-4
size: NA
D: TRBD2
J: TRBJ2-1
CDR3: CASSDSSGSYNEQFF
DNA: TGTGCCAGCAGTGACTCTAGCGGGAGCTACAATGAGCAGTTCTTC

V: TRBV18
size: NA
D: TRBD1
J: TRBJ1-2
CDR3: CASSPGDRGPSGYTF
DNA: TGTGCCAGCTCACCAGGGGACAGGGGGCCAAGTGGCTACACCTTC

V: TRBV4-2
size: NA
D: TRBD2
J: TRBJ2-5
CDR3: CASSQLGGSGLETQYF
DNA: TGTGCCAGCAGCCAATTGGGCGGGAGTGGGCTGGAGACCCAGTACTTC

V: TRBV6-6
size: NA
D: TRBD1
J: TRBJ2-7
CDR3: CATGQGGAYEQYF
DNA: TGTGCCACTGGGCAAGGGGGCGCTTACGAGCAGTACTTC

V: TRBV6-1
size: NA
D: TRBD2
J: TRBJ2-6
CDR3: CASSEALGLFGAGEPGANVLTF
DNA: TGTGCCAGCAGTGAAGCGCTGGGTTTGTTTGGCGCGGGAGAGCCTGGGGCCAACGTCCTGACTTTC

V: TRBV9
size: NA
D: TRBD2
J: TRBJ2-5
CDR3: CASSTSGTQETQYF
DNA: TGTGCCAGCAGCACTAGCGGAACACAAGAGACCCAGTACTTC

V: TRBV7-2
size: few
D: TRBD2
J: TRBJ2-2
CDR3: CASSLAAGGLGGELFF
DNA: TGTGCCAGCAGCTTAGCGGCGGGGGGGCTTGGCGGGGAGCTGTTTTTT

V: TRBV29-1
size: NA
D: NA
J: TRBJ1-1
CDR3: CSVDRTGTEAFF
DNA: TGCAGCGTTGATCGAACAGGCACTGAAGCTTTCTTT

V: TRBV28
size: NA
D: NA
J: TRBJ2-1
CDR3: CASSSAYNEQFF
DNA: TGTGCCAGCAGCAGCGCCTACAATGAGCAGTTCTTC

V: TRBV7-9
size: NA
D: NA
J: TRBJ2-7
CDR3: CASSVWGDYEQYF
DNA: TGTGCCAGCAGCGTCTGGGGGGACTACGAGCAGTACTTC

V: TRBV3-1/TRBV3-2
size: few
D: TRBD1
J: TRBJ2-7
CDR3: CASSLRDRGCTYEQYF
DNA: TGTGCCAGCAGCCTCCGGGACAGGGGGTGCACATACGAGCAGTACTTC

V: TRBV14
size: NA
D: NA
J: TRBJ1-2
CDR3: CASSQVQGYGYTF
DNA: TGTGCCAGCAGCCAAGTCCAGGGCTATGGCTACACCTTC

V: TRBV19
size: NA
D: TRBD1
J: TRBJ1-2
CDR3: CASSTGQGRTNYGYTF
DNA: TGTGCCAGTAGTACTGGACAGGGAAGGACTAACTATGGCTACACCTTC

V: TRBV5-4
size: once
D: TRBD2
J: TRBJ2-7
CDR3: CASSWTSGSYEQYF
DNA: TGTGCCAGCAGCTGGACTAGCGGCTCCTACGAGCAGTACTTC

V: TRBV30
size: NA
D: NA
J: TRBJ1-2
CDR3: CAWKGLANYGYTF
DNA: TGTGCCTGGAAGGGGCTGGCTAACTATGGCTACACCTTC

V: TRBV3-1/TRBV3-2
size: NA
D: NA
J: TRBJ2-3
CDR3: CASSPLAGFTDTQYF
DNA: TGTGCCAGCAGCCCCCTAGCTGGGTTCACAGATACGCAGTATTTT

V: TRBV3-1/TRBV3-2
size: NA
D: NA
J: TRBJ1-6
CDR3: CASSLTGWNSPLHF
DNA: TGTGCCAGCAGCCTTACAGGGTGGAATTCACCCCTCCACTTT

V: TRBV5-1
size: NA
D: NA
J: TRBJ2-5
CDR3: CASRLLDQETQYF
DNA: TGCGCCAGCAGACTACTAGATCAAGAGACCCAGTACTTC

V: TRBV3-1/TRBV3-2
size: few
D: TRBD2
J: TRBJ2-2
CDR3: CASSSGAGVGTGELFF
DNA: TGTGCCAGTTCGTCTGGAGCGGGAGTGGGGACCGGGGAGCTGTTTTTT

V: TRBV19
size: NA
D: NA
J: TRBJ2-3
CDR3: CASSTPSGRGDTQYF
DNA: TGTGCCAGTAGTACTCCTTCTGGGCGGGGAGATACGCAGTATTTT